Only a few counts were recorded for the clone carrying this T cell receptor beta chain. As yet, its antigen is unknown. The sample belongs to a study of blood T cells in healthy people across ages. J lost 2 bases, V lost 2 bases, and 8 bases had no gene match. Germline V gene sequence: CDR1 LGHNA, CDR2 YSLEER. The CDR3 is 16 residues long. Sample-barcoded 5' priming and a J-beta primer mix drove a second PCR of roughly 6 to 12 cycles. MiXCR, run by TCRdb on the 5' RACE reads, gives a single entry per CDR3 protein. The data contain over 1.5 million distinct CDR3 sequences, roughly 52% of them singletons. Study-wide points: Estimates of diversity drawn from one million T cells were considered underestimates. Older individuals had lower TCR beta diversity per million T cells (the decline was roughly linear).

J is TRBJ2-5 and V is TRBV4-3, with TRBD2 identical over 7 bases. This clonotype was sampled from a woman aged 40 to 50 in good health. Sequenced input: blood. The DNA of the CDR3 is TGCGCCAGCAGCCAAATCGGACTAGGAGGACAAGAGACCCAGTACTTC. Translation: CASSQIGLGGQETQYF.